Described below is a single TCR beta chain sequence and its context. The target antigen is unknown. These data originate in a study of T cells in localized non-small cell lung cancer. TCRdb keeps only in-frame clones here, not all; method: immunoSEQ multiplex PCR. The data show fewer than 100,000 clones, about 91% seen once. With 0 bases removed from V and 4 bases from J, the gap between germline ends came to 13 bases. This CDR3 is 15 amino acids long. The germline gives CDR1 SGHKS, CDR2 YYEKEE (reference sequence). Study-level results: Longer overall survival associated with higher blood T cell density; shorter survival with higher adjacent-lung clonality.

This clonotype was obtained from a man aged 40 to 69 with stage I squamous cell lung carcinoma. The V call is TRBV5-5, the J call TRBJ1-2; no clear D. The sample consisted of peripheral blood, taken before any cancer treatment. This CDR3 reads CASSLEWANPYGYTF. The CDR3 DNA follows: TGTGCCAGCAGCTTGGAGTGGGCTAACCCCTATGGCTACACCTTC.